The TCR beta chain under discussion was sequenced for a study of T cell changes during pregnancy in multiple sclerosis. Germline V gene data show CDR1 as SGHRS and CDR2 as YFSETQ. There are 16 residues in the CDR3. V lost 3 bases, J lost 3 bases, and 5 bases stayed unmatched. The data were produced by immunoSEQ multiplex PCR, yet TCRdb's version contains in-frame clones alone and is incomplete. The data contain around 97,000 clones, less than 95% of them singletons. The sample was peripheral blood, taken in the second trimester of pregnancy. J is TRBJ2-1 and V is TRBV5-1; 11 positions agree with TRBD1. This TCR derives from a female donor in good health, enrolled as a control in a pregnancy study. The DNA of the CDR3 is TGCGCCAGCAGCTACACCGGGACAGGGGGCTACAATGAGCAGTTCTTC. It yields the protein CASSYTGTGGYNEQFF.